Reported below is one TCR beta chain. TCRdb keeps only in-frame clones here, not all; method: immunoSEQ multiplex PCR. Here the sample spans 200,000 to 300,000 clones, roughly 80% being singletons. The source of the sample is a study of blood T cell repertoires in COVID-19. Study-level background: The United States, Italy and Spain provided the acute and convalescent COVID-19 samples.

The CDR3 is 14 residues long. Trimming took 4 bases from V and 4 from J, leaving 14 bases between them. Germline CDR1 SGHTA, CDR2 FQGNSA. Patients of the Seattle cohort, enrolled during active infection, were followed longitudinally. The V and J genes are TRBV7-2 and TRBJ2-7, with D maybe TRBD1 (6 bases). The receptor was isolated from an elderly woman with COVID-19, enrolled during active disease. The sample was peripheral blood. For the CDR3, the DNA is TGTGCCAGCAGCTCCTTGGACAGCAGATACGAGCAGTACTTC. Translated: CASSSLDSRYEQYF.